This T cell receptor (beta chain) was documented in a study of response to subunit inactivated influenza vaccine. TCRdb processed the RT-PCR reads anew with MiXCR; each CDR3 protein has one entry. The sample has hundreds of thousands of distinct CDR3 sequences; under 9% are singletons. The V gene's germline CDR1 is SGHTS and CDR2 YDEGEE. The CDR3 runs 14 residues. V gave up 3 bases and J gave up 6 bases; unmatched junction bases: 8. Study results and caveats: That few new T cells are recruited by each seasonal influenza vaccination was the authors' suggestion.

This clonotype has at least ten counts. Its antigen is still unknown. This material consisted of PBMCs from blood, taken about 24 months after vaccination. This TCR derives from a man between 50 and 75 years old who received an inactivated influenza vaccine. This chain uses TRBV5-8 with TRBJ2-5, with TRBD1 matching 7 bases. In DNA form, the CDR3 reads TGTGCCAGCAGCTCGACAGGGTCGGTTCAGACCCAGTACTTC. Translated: CASSSTGSVQTQYF.